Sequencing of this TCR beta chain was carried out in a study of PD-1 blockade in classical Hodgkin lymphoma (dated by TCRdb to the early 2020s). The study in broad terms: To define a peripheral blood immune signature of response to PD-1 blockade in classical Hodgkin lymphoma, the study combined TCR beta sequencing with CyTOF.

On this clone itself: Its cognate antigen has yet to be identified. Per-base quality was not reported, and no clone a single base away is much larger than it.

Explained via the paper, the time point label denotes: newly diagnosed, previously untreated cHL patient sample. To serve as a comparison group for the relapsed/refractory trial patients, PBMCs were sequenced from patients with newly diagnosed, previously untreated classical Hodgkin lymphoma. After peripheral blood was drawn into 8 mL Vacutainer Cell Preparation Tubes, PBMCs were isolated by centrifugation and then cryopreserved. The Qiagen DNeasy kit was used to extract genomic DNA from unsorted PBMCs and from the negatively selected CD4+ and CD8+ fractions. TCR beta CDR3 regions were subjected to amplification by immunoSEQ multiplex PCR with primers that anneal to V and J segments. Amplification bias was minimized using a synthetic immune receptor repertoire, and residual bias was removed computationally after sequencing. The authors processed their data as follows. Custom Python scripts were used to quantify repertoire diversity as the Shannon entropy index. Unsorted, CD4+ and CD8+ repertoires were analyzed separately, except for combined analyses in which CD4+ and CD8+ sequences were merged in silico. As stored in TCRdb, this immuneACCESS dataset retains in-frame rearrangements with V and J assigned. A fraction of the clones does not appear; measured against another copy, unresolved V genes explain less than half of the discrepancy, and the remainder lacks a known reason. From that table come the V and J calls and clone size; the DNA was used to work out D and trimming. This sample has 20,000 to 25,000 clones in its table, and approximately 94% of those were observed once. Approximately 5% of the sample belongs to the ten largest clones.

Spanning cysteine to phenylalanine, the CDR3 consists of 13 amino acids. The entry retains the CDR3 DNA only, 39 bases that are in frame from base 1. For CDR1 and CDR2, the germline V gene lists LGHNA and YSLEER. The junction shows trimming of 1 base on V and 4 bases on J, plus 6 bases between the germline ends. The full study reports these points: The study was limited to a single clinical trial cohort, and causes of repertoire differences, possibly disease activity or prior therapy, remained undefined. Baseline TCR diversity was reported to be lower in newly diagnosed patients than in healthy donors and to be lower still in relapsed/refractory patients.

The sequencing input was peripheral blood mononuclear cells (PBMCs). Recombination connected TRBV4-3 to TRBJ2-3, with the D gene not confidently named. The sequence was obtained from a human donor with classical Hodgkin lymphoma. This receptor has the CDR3 CASSQAIPDTQYF. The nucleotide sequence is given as TGCGCCAGCAGCCAAGCGATTCCAGATACGCAGTATTTT.